One and the same sample provided the 2 T cell receptor beta chains below, sequenced in a study of T cell changes during pregnancy in multiple sclerosis. Repertoires were generated with immunoSEQ multiplex PCR, while TCRdb's copy carries only in-frame clones and drops some. The sample lists tens of thousands of clones; roughly 87% were seen once. Sequencing was performed on CD8+ T cells from peripheral blood mononuclear cells, taken in the first trimester of pregnancy. The receptors derive from a female donor with multiple sclerosis, enrolled in a pregnancy study.

CDR3 protein: CASSYRGQGDEQYF. DNA for the CDR3: TGTGCCAGCAGTTACCGGGGACAGGGGGACGAGCAGTACTTC. J is TRBJ2-7 and V is TRBV27; 11 positions match TRBD1. The germline V gene encodes CDR1 MNHEY and CDR2 SMNVEV (reference sequence). This CDR3 spans 14 amino acids. With V trimmed by 4 bases and J by 5 bases, 4 bases remained unmatched.

This clone is a singleton in its sample. The V and J genes are TRBV9 and TRBJ2-5; 10 nucleotides line up with TRBD2. The CDR3 has 17 residues. Germline V gives CDR1 SGDLS, CDR2 YYNGEE. V was pared by 2 bases and J by 1 base, with 8 bases of the junction left unmatched. CDR3 nucleotides: TGTGCCAGCAGCGTCCTGAGCGGGGGGGACTTCCAAGAGACCCAGTACTTC. Protein product: CASSVLSGGDFQETQYF.